The 11 T cell receptor beta chains below come from one sample, sequenced in a study of CD8 T cells in ankylosing spondylitis (dated by TCRdb to 2017 to 2019). Broader findings and caveats from the paper: Blood from ankylosing spondylitis patients appeared to be characterized by a TCR beta motif composed of eight or nine highly homologous amino acid variants.

Library method: 5' RACE. The sequencing machine was an Illumina HiSeq 2500. Through fastp at Q25 and MiXCR, TCRdb rebuilt clones from the public reads, retaining in-frame beta chains. Rows are combined by CDR3 protein, so each entry shows the most common genes and DNA. The sample table shows about 480,000 distinct CDR3 sequences, and approximately 17% are seen once. The ten largest account for over 0.9% of the sample. No antigen has been identified for these receptors. The sample consisted of blood, either unsorted or a sorted T cell fraction (not recorded which). All receptors derive from a male donor with ankylosing spondylitis.

The rearrangement joins TRBV28 to TRBJ2-3, with a possible D match to TRBD1 (6 bases). Germline V gene sequence: CDR1 MDHEN, CDR2 SYDVKM. V lost 6 bases and J 4 bases, leaving 11 bases between the germline ends. There are 13 residues in the CDR3. CDR3 protein: CASSYNRADTQYF. The CDR3 bases are TGTGCCAGCAGCTATAACAGGGCAGATACGCAGTATTTT.

This clonotype was seen a handful of times. The chain is built from TRBV24-1 and TRBJ2-3; perhaps TRBD2 as D (6 bases). Trimming pared 1 base from V and 0 bases from J, leaving 13 bases between. The length of the CDR3 is 17 residues. Germline V gene sequence: CDR1 KGHDR, CDR2 SFDVKD. CDR3 in amino acids: CATSDFKGGASTDTQYF. CDR3 nucleotide sequence: TGTGCCACCAGTGATTTTAAAGGCGGGGCCAGCACAGATACGCAGTATTTT.

In this sample, this clonotype turned up a few times. V and J are TRBV30 and TRBJ1-1, with TRBD1 matching over 10 bases. CDR1 is GTSNPN and CDR2 is SVGIG in the germline V gene (reference sequence). The CDR3 totals 17 residues. J was trimmed by 4 bases and V by 0 bases; bases with no gene match: 11. The chain's CDR3 is CAWSVRPSRTGGTEAFF. The CDR3, as DNA: TGTGCCTGGAGTGTAAGGCCCTCTAGGACAGGGGGCACTGAAGCTTTCTTT.

A few counts support this clonotype. The V call is TRBV25-1, the J call TRBJ2-7; D gene ambiguous. From germline, CDR1 is MGHDK and CDR2 SYGVNS. There are 11 residues in the CDR3. V shed 11 bases and J shed 1 base, with 9 bases lying between them. The CDR3 sequence: CALWGSYEQYF. DNA of the CDR3: TGTGCCCTCTGGGGTTCCTACGAGCAGTACTTC.

This clonotype has only a few counts. The V gene is TRBV5-1, the J gene TRBJ2-1; D unclear. CDR1 and CDR2 from the germline V gene are SGHRS and YFSETQ. CDR3 length: 14 amino acids. Deletions cut 0 bases from V and 2 bases from J, with 6 bases between. The CDR3 here is CASSLDAAYNEQFF. In nucleotides, the CDR3 is TGCGCCAGCAGCTTGGATGCGGCCTACAATGAGCAGTTCTTC.

This chain links TRBV18 with TRBJ1-1; D is uncertain. CDR1 is KGHSH and CDR2 is LQKENI in the germline V gene. This CDR3 is built from 14 residues. V was pared by 4 bases and J by 0 bases, with 9 bases between. Written as DNA, the CDR3 is TGTGCCAGCTCACGAACAGTCATGAACACTGAAGCTTTCTTT. It translates to CASSRTVMNTEAFF.

This clonotype was counted a few times. The chain joins TRBV2 to TRBJ2-7; possible D gene TRBD1, 6 bases. CDR1 SNHLY and CDR2 FYNNEI come from the germline V gene. CDR3 length equals 14 residues. Trimming shortened V by 2 bases and J by 6 bases, and 14 bases separated the two germline ends. CDR3 protein: CASSERGRGGEQYF. Written as DNA, the CDR3 is TGTGCCAGCAGTGAAAGGGGCAGGGGTGGCGAGCAGTACTTC.

In this sample, this clonotype turned up many times. This chain uses TRBV4-3 with TRBJ2-6, with D possibly being TRBD1 (6 bases). There are 14 residues in the CDR3. The germline gives CDR1 LGHNA, CDR2 YSLEER. The V end was cut by 2 bases, the J end by 14 bases, with 16 bases between. The CDR3 region is CASSQQLSQGILTF. CDR3 nucleotide sequence: TGCGCCAGCAGCCAACAACTATCACAGGGCATCCTGACTTTC.

This clonotype was recorded a few times. The rearrangement links TRBV12-3 or TRBV12-4 to TRBJ2-2; D not certain. Trimming cost V 7 bases and J 5 bases, with 14 bases left between them. This CDR3 is 14 amino acids long. The CDR3 sequence: CASTLGPRTGELFF. In DNA form, the CDR3 reads TGTGCCAGCACCCTCGGACCGAGAACCGGGGAGCTGTTTTTT.

This clonotype showed up many times. CDR3 nucleotide sequence: TGTGCCAGCACTCCTGGGGGAAGCACAGATACGCAGTATTTT. It codes for CASTPGGSTDTQYF. The chain is built from TRBV2 and TRBJ2-3; perhaps D is TRBD1 or TRBD2 (5 bases each). Trimming stripped 7 bases from V and 0 bases from J, with 11 bases between. The CDR3 covers 14 residues. Germline V gives CDR1 SNHLY, CDR2 FYNNEI.

V usage is TRBV5-1 and J usage is TRBJ2-2; D is uncertain. Germline CDR1 is SGHRS and CDR2 is YFSETQ. This CDR3 is built from 14 residues. V was shortened by 4 bases and J by 2 bases, with 9 bases between the two germline ends. The chain's CDR3 is CASSQTENTGELFF. The CDR3 DNA follows: TGCGCCAGCAGCCAGACTGAAAACACCGGGGAGCTGTTTTTT.